This TCR beta chain was found in a study of blood T cell repertoires in COVID-19. Profiling relied on immunoSEQ multiplex PCR, and the TCRdb table lists in-frame clones only, not all of them. This sample has 15,000 to 20,000 clones, with 85% to 90% found just once. The length of the CDR3 is 16 residues. The receptor comes from a human donor with active COVID-19. The donor label of this sample is uncertain. The specimen was peripheral blood. The rearrangement links TRBV21-1 to TRBJ2-7; the listed D gene, TRBD1, was not tested against the DNA. TRBV21-1 represents a pseudogene. The chain's CDR3 is CAGNFTRGTGGYEQYF. DNA of the CDR3: TGTGCCGGCAACTTTACCCGGGGGACAGGGGGGTACGAGCAGTACTTC.